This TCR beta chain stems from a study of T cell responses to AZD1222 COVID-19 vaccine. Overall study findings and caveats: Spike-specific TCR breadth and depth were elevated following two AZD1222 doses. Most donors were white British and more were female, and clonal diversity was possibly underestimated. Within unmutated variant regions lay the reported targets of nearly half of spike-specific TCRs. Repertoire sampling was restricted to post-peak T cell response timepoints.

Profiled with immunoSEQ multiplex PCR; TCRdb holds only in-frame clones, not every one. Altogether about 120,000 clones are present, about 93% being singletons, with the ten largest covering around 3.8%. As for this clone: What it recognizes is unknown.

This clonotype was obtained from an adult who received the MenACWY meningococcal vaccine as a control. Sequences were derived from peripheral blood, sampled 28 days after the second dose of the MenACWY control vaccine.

The CDR3 protein is CASSPARGTAFF. The CDR3 nucleotides read TGTGCCAGCAGCCCGGCCCGGGGTACGGCTTTCTTT. This chain uses TRBV7-6 with TRBJ1-1, with D hard to call. CDR3 length: 12 amino acids. Trimming cost V 5 bases and J 11 bases, with 15 bases left between them. In germline, CDR1 is SGHVS, CDR2 FNYEAQ. The full variable domain, in which reference TRBV7-6 and TRBJ1-1 provide the parts outside the CDR3, is GAGVSQSPRYKVTKRGQDVALRCDPISGHVSLYWYRQALGQGPEFLTYFNYEAQQDKSGLPNDRFSAERPEGSISTLTIQRTEQRDSAMYRCASSPARGTAFFGQGTRLTVV.